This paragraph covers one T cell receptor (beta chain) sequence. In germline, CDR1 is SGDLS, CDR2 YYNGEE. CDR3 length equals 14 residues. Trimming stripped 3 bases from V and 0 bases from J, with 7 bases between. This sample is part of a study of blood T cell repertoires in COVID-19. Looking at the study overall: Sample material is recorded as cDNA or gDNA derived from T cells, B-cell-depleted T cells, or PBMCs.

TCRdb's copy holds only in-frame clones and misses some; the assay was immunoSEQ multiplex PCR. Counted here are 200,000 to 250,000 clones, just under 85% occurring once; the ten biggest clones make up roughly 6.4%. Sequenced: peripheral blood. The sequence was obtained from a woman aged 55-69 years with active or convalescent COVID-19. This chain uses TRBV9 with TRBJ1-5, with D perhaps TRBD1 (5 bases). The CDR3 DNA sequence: TGTGCCAGCAGCGCGACAGATAGCAATCAGCCCCAGCATTTT. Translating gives CASSATDSNQPQHF.